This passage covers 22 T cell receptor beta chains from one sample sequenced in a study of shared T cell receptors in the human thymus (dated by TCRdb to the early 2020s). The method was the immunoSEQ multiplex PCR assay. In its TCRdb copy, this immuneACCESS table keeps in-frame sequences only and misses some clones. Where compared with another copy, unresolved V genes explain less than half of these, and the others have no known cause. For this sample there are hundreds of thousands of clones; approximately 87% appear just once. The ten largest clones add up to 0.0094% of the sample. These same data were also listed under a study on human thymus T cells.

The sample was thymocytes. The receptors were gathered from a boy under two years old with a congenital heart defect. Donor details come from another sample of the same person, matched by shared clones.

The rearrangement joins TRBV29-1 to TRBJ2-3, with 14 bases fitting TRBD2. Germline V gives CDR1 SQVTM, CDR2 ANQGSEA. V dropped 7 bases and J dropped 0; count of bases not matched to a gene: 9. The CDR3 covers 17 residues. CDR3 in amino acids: CSADGLAGGSSTDTQYF. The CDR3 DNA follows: TGCAGCGCAGATGGACTAGCGGGAGGCAGCAGCACAGATACGCAGTATTTT.

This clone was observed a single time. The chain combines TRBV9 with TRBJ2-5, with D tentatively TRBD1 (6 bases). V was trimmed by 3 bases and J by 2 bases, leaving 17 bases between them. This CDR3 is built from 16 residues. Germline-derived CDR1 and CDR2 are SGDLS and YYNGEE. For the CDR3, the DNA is TGTGCCAGCAGCGCCGGACAGCGACCAGCTCAAGAGACCCAGTACTTC. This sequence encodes CASSAGQRPAQETQYF.

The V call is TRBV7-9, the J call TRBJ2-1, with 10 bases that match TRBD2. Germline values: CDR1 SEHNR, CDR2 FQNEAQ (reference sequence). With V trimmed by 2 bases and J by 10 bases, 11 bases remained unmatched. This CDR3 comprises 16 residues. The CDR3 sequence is CASSLKFLAGGLEQFF. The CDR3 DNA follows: TGTGCCAGCAGCTTAAAGTTCTTAGCGGGAGGCCTCGAGCAGTTCTTC. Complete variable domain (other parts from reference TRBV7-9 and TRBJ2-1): DTGVSQNPRHKITKRGQNVTFRCDPISEHNRLYWYRQTLGQGPEFLTYFQNEAQLEKSRLLSDRFSAERPKGSFSTLEIQRTEQGDSAMYLCASSLKFLAGGLEQFFGPGTRLTVL.

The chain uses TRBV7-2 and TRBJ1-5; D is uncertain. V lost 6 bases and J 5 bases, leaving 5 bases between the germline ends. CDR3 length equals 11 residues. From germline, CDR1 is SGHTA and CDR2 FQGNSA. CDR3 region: CASRHHQPQHF. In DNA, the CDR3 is TGTGCCAGCAGACATCATCAGCCCCAGCATTTT. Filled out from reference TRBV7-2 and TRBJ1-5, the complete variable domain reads GAGVSQSPSNKVTEKGKDVELRCDPISGHTALYWYRQSLGQGLEFLIYFQGNSAPDKSGLPSDRFSAERTGGSVSTLTIQRTQQEDSAVYLCASRHHQPQHFGDGTRLSIL.

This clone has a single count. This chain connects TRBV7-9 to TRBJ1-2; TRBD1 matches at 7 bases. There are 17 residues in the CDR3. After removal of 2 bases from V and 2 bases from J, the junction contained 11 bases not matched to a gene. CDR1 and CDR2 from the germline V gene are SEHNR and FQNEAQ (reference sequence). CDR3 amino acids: CASSLWDRSLPNYGYTF. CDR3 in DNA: TGTGCCAGCAGCTTATGGGACAGATCACTTCCCAACTATGGCTACACCTTC.

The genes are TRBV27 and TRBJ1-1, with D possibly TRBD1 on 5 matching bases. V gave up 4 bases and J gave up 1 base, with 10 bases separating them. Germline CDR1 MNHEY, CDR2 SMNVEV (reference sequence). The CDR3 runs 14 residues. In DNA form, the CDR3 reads TGTGCCAGCAGTTCGGGACTCAGGAACACTGAAGCTTTCTTT. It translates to CASSSGLRNTEAFF.

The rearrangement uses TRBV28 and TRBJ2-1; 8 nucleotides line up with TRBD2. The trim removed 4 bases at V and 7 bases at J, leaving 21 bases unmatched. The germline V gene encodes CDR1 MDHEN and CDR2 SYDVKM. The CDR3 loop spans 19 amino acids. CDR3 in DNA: TGTGCCAGCAGTTCCGGGGGGGTGGGGAACGGGGGGGCCGGGAATGAGCAGTTCTTC. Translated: CASSSGGVGNGGAGNEQFF.

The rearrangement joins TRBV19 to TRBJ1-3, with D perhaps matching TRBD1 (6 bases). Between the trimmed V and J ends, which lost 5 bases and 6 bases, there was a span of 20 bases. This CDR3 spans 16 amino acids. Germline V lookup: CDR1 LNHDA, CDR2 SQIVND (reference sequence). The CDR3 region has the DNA TGTGCCAGTAGTGCGGAAGGGGGTTATGGGGTAAACACCATATATTTT. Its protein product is CASSAEGGYGVNTIYF.

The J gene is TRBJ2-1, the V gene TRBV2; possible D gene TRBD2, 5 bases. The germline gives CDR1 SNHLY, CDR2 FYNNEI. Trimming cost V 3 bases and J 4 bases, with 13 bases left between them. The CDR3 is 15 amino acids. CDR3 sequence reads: CASSDVEAWYNEQFF. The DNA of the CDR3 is TGTGCCAGCAGTGATGTGGAGGCCTGGTACAATGAGCAGTTCTTC.

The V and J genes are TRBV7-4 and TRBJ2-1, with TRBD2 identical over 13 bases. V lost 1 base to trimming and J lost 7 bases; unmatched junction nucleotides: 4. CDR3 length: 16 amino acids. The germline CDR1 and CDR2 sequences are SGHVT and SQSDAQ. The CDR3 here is CASSLGGTSGENEQFF. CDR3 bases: TGTGCCAGCAGCTTAGGCGGGACTAGCGGGGAGAATGAGCAGTTCTTC.

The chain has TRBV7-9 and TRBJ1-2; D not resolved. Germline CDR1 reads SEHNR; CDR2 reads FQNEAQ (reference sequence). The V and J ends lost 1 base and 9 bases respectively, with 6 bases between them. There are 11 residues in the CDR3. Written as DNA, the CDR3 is TGTGCCAGCAGCTTAGACATGAGCTACACCTTC. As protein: CASSLDMSYTF.

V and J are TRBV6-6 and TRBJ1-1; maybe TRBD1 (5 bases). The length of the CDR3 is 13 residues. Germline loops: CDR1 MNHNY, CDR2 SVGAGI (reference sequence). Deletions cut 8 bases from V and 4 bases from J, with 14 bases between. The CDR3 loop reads CASDPQGSTEAFF. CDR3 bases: TGTGCCAGCGACCCCCAGGGATCCACTGAAGCTTTCTTT.

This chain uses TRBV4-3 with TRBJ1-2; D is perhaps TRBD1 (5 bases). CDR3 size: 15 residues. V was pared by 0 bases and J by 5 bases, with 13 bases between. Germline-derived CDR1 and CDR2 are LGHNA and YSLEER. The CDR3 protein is CASSQDVGAPYGYTF. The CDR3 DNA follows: TGCGCCAGCAGCCAAGATGTTGGGGCCCCGTATGGCTACACCTTC.

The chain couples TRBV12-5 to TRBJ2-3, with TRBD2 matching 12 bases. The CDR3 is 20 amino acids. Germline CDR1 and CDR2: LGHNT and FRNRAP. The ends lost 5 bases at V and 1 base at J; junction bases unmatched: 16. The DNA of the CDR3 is TGTGCTAGTGGTCCCCTCTCAAGACTAGCGGGAGTTCATGGCACAGATACGCAGTATTTT. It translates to CASGPLSRLAGVHGTDTQYF.

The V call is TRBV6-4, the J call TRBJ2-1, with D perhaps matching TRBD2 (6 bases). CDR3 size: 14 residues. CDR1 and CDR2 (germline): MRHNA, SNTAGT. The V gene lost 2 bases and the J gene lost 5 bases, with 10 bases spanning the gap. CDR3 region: CASSDGRGNNEQFF. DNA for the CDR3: TGTGCCAGCAGTGACGGGCGGGGCAACAATGAGCAGTTCTTC.

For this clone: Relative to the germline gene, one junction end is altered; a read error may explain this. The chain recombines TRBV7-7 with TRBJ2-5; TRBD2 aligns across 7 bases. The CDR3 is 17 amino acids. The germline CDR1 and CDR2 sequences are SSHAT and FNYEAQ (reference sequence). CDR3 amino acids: CASSLNVGLGPQETQYF. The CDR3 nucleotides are TGTGCTAGCAGCTTAAATGTAGGACTAGGGCCCCAAGAGACCCAGTACTTC.

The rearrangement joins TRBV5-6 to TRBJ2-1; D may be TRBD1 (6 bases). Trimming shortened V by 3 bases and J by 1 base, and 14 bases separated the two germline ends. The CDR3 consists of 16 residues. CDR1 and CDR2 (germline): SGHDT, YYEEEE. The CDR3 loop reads CASSSVQGISYNEQFF. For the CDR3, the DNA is TGTGCCAGCAGCTCGGTACAGGGAATTTCCTACAATGAGCAGTTCTTC. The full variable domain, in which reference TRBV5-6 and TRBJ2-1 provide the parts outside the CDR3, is DAGVTQSPTHLIKTRGQQVTLRCSPKSGHDTVSWYQQALGQGPQFIFQYYEEEERQRGNFPDRFSGHQFPNYSSELNVNALLLGDSALYLCASSSVQGISYNEQFFGPGTRLTVL.

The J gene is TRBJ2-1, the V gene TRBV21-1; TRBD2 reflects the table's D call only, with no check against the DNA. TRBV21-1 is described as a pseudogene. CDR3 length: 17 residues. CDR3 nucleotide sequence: TGTGCCAGCAGCAAAGACCCCACGGGGAGCTCCTACAATGAGCAGTTCTTC. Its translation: CASSKDPTGSSYNEQFF.

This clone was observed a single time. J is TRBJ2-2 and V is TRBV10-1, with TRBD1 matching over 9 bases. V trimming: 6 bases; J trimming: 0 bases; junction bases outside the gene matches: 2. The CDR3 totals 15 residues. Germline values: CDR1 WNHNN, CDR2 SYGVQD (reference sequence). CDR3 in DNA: TGCGCCAGCAGCAGGGACAGGGCGAACACCGGGGAGCTGTTTTTT. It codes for CASSRDRANTGELFF.

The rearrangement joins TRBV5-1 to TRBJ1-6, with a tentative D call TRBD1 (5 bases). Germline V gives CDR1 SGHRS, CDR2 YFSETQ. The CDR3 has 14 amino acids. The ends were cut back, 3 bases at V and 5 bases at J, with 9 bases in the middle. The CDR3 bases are TGCGCCAGCAGCTCCAGGGCGGATAATTCACCCCTCCACTTT. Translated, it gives CASSSRADNSPLHF.

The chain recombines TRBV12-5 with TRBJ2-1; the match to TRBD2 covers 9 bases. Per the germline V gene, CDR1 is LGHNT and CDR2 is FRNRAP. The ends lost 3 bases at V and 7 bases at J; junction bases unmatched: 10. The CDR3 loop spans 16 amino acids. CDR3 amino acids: CASGFLLAGVGNEQFF. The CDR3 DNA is TGTGCTAGTGGTTTCCTACTAGCGGGTGTTGGGAATGAGCAGTTCTTC.

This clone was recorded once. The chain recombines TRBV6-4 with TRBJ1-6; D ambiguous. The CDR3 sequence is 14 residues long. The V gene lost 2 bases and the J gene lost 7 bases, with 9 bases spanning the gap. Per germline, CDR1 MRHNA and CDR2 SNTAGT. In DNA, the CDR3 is TGTGCCAGCAGTGACCGGCCGGGGAATTCACCCCTCCACTTT. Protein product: CASSDRPGNSPLHF.